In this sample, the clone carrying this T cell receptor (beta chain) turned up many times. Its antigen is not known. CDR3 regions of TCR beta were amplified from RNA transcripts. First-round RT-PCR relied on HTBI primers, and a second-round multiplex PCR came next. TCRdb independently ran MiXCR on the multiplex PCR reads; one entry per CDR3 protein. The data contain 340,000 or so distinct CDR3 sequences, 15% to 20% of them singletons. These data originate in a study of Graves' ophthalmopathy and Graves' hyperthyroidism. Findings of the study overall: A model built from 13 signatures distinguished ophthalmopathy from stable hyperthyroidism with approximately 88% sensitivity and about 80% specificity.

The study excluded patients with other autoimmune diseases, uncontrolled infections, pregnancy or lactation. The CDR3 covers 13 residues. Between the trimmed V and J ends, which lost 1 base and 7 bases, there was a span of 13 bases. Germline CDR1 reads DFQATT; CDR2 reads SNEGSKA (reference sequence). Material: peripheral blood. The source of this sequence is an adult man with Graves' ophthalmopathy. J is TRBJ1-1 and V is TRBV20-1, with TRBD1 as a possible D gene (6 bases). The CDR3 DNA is TGCAGTGCTAGAGCGTCAGGGGACCGTGAAGCTTTCTTT. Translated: CSARASGDREAFF.